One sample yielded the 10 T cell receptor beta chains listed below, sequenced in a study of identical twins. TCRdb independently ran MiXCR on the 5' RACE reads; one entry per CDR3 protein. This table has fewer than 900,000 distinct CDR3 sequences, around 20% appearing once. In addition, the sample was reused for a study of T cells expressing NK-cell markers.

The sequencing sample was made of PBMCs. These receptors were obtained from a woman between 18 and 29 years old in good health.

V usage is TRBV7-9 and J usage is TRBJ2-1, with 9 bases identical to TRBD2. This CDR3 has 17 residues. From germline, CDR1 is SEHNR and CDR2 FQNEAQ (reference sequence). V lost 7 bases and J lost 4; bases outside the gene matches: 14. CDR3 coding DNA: TGTGCCAGCACCCAACTTAAAGGGGCGGGGGGGTACAATGAGCAGTTCTTC. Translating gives CASTQLKGAGGYNEQFF. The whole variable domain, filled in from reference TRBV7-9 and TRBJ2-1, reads DTGVSQNPRHKITKRGQNVTFRCDPISEHNRLYWYRQTLGQGPEFLTYFQNEAQLEKSRLLSDRFSAERPKGSFSTLEIQRTEQGDSAMYLCASTQLKGAGGYNEQFFGPGTRLTVL.

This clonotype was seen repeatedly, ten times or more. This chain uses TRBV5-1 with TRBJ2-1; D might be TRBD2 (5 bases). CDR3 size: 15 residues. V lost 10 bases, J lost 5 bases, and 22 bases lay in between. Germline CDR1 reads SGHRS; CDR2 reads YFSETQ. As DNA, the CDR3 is TGCGCCTCCAGCATGGGAGAATGGGCCCACAATGAGCAGTTCTTC. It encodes CASSMGEWAHNEQFF.

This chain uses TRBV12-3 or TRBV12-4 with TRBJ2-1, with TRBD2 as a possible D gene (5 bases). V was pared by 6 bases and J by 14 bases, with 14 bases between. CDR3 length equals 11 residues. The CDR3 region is CASSSTSREFF. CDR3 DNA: TGTGCCAGCAGCTCGACTTCGCGGGAGTTCTTC.

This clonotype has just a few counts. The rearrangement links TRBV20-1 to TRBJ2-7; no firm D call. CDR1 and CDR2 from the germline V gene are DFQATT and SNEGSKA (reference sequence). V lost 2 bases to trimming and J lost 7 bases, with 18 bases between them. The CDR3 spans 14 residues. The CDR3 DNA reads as TGCAGTGCTAGACCCGCAGGAGCCCAAGGGGAGCAGTACTTC. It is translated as CSARPAGAQGEQYF.

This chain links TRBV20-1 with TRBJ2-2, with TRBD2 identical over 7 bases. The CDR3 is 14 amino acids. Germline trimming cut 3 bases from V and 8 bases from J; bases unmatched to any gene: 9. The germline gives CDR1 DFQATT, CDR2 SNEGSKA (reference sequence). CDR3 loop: CSARKTGGLGELFF. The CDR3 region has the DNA TGCAGTGCTAGGAAAACGGGGGGTTTGGGGGAGCTGTTTTTT.

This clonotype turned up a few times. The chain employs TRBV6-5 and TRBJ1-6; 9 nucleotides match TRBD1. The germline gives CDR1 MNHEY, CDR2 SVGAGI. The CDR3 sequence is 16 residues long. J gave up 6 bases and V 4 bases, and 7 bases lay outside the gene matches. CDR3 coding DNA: TGTGCCAGCAGTTTTCGGACAGGGGCAAGTAATTCACCCCTCCACTTT. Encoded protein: CASSFRTGASNSPLHF.

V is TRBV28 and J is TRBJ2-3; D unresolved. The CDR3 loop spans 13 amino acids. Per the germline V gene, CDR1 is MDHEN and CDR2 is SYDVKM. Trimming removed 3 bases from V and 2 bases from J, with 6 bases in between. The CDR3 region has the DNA TGTGCCAGCAGTTTCCCGATCACAGATACGCAGTATTTT. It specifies CASSFPITDTQYF.

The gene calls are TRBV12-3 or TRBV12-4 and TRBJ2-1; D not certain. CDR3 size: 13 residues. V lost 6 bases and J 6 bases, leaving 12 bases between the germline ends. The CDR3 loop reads CASSRLVINEQFF. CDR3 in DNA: TGTGCCAGCAGCCGGCTAGTCATCAATGAGCAGTTCTTC.

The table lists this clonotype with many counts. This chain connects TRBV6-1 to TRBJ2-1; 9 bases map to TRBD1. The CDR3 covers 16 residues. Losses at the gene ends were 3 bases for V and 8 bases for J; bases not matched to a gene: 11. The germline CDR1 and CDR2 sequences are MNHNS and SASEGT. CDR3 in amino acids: CASSERGQGKRDEQFF. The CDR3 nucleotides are TGTGCCAGCAGTGAGCGGGGACAGGGAAAAAGGGATGAGCAGTTCTTC.

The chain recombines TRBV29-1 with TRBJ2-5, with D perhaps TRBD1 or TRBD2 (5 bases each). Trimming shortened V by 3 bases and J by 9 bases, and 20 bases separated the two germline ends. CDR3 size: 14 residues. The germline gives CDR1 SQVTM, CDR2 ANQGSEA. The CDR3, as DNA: TGCAGCGTTGATCCGGGCGGGCTCTGGGGGTCCCAGTACTTC. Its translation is CSVDPGGLWGSQYF.